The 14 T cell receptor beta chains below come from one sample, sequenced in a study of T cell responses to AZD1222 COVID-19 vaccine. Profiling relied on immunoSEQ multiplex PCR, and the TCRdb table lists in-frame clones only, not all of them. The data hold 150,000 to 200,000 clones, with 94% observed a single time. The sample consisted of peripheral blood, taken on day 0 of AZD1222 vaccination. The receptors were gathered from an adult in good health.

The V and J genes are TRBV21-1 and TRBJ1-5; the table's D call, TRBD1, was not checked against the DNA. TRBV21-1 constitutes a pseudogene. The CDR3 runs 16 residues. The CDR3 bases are TGTGCCAGCAGCAAGCCTGGACAGAATAGCAATCAGCCCCAGCATTTT. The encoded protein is CASSKPGQNSNQPQHF.

CDR3 amino acids: CSASWLQRQGRNSPLHF. CDR3 bases: TGCAGTGCTAGTTGGCTACAAAGACAGGGTAGAAATTCACCCCTCCACTTT. This chain joins TRBV20-1 and TRBJ1-6; TRBD1 aligns across 7 bases. The V gene end was trimmed by 3 bases and the J gene end by 7 bases; junction bases not matched to a gene: 15. CDR1 and CDR2 (germline): DFQATT, SNEGSKA (reference sequence). This CDR3 has 17 amino acids.

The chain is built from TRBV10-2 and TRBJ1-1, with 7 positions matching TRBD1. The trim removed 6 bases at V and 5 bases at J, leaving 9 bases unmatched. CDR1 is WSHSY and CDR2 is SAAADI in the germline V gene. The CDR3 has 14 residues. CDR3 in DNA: TGCGCCAGCAGACGAGACAGGGAGTTAACTGAAGCTTTCTTT. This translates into CASRRDRELTEAFF.

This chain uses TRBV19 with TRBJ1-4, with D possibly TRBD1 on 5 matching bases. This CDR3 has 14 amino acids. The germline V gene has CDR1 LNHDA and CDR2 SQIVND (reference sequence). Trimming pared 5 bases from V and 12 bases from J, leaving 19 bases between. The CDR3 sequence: CASSPRVSWGELFF. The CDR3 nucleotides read TGTGCCAGTAGTCCAAGGGTGTCTTGGGGGGAACTGTTTTTT. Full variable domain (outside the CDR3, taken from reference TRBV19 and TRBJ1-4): DGGITQSPKYLFRKEGQNVTLSCEQNLNHDAMYWYRQDPGQGLRLIYYSQIVNDFQKGDIAEGYSVSREKKESFPLTVTSAQKNPTAFYLCASSPRVSWGELFFGSGTQLSVL.

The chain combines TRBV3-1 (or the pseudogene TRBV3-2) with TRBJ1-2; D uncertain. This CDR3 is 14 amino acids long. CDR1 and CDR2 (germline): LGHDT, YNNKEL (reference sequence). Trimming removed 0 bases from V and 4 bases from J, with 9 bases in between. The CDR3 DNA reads TGTGCCAGCAGCCAAGATGGGCAGACCTATGGCTACACCTTC. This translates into CASSQDGQTYGYTF.

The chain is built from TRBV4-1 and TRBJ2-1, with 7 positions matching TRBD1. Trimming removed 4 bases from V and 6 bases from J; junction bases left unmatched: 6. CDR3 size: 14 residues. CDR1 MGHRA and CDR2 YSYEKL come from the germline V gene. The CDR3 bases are TGCGCCAGCAGCCCCCGACAGGGCCCCAATGAGCAGTTCTTC. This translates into CASSPRQGPNEQFF.

Here the CDR3 DNA reads TGTGCCAGCAGTTACACTCGGGAGGACAATGAGCAGTTCTTC. Protein: CASSYTREDNEQFF. This sequence joins TRBV6-5 and TRBJ2-1; 7 nucleotides match TRBD2. Germline V CDR1 and CDR2: MNHEY, SVGAGI. This CDR3 region has 14 residues. The trim removed 2 bases at V and 5 bases at J, leaving 3 bases unmatched.

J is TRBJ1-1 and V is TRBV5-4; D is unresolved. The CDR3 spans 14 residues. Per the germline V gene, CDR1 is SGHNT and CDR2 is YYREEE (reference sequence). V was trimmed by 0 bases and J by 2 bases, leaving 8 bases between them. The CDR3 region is CASSLAGHNTEAFF. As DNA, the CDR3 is TGTGCCAGCAGCTTGGCAGGCCATAACACTGAAGCTTTCTTT.

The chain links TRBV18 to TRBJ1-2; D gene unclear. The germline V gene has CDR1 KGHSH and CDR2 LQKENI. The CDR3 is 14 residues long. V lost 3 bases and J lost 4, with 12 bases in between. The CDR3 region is CASSPRPSAYGYTF. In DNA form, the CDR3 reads TGTGCCAGCTCACCGAGACCGTCCGCCTATGGCTACACCTTC.

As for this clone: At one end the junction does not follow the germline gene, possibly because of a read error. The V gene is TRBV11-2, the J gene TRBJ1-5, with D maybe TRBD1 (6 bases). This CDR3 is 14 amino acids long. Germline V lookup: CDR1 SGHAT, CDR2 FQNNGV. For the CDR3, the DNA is TGTGCCAGCAGCTTACTCGGGGGCAACCAGCCCCAGCATTTT. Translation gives CASSLLGGNQPQHF.

CDR3 DNA: TGCGCCAGCAGCTTGGCGGGAGATCAGGGCGAGCAGTACTTC. It codes for CASSLAGDQGEQYF. The genes are TRBV5-1 and TRBJ2-7, with a weak D call TRBD2 (6 bases). V lost 0 bases and J lost 6, with 13 bases in between. Germline V gene data show CDR1 as SGHRS and CDR2 as YFSETQ. The CDR3 runs to 14 residues. The full variable domain, in which reference TRBV5-1 and TRBJ2-7 provide the parts outside the CDR3, is KAGVTQTPRYLIKTRGQQVTLSCSPISGHRSVSWYQQTPGQGLQFLFEYFSETQRNKGNFPGRFSGRQFSNSRSEMNVSTLELGDSALYLCASSLAGDQGEQYFGPGTRLTVT.

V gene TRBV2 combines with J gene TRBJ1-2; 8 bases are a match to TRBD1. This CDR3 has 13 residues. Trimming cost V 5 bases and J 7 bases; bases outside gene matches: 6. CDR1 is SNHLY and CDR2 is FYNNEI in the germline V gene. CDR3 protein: CASSLTGETGYTF. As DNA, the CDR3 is TGTGCCAGCAGTCTGACAGGGGAAACTGGCTACACCTTC.

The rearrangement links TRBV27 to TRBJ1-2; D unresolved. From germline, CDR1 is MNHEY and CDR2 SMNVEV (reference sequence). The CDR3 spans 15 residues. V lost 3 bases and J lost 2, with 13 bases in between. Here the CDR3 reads CASSFLGEGNYGYTF. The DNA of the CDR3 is TGTGCCAGCAGTTTCCTGGGAGAAGGGAACTATGGCTACACCTTC.

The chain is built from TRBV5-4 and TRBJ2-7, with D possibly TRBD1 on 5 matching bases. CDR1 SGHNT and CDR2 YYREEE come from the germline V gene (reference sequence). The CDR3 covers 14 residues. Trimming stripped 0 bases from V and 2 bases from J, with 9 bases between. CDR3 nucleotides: TGTGCCAGCAGCTTGGGGGGCCAAACCTACGAGCAGTACTTC. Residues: CASSLGGQTYEQYF.